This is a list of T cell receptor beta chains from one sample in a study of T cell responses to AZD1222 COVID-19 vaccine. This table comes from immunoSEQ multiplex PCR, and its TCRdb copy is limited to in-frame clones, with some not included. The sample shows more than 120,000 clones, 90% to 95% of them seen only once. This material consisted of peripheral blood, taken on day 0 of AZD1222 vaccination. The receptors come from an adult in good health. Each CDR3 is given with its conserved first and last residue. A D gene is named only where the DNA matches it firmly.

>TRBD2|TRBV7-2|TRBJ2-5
CASSLTSGSLETQYF
TGTGCCAGCAGCTTAACTAGCGGGAGTTTGGAGACCCAGTACTTC
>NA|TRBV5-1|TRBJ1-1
CASSLQGEDTEAFF
TGCGCCAGCAGCTTGCAGGGTGAGGACACTGAAGCTTTCTTT
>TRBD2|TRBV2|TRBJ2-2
CASSGFRLAGVTGELFF
TGTGCCAGCAGTGGTTTTCGACTAGCGGGAGTTACCGGGGAGCTGTTTTTT
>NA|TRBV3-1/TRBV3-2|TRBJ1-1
CASSQESLGDPTGAFF
TGTGCCAGCAGCCAAGAAAGTTTGGGGGATCCCACTGGGGCTTTCTTT
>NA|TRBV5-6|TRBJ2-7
CASSPGPNPEQYF
TGTGCCAGCAGCCCGGGACCCAACCCCGAGCAGTACTTC
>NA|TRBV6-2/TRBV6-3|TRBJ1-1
CASSYLPPGRARPEAFF
TGTGCCAGCAGTTACCTCCCCCCCGGCAGGGCAAGGCCTGAAGCTTTCTTT
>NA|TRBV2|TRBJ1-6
CASSAGPNYSPLHF
TGTGCCAGCAGTGCAGGGCCAAATTATTCACCCCTCCACTTT
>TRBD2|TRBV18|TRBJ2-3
CASSRTSGTDTQYF
TGTGCCAGCTCACGGACTAGCGGCACAGATACGCAGTATTTT
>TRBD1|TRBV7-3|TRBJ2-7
CASSPAGTGRHEQYF
TGTGCCAGCAGCCCAGCCGGGACAGGGCGCCACGAGCAGTACTTC
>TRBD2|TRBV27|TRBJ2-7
CASSSPGLAFYEQYF
TGTGCCAGCAGTTCCCCGGGACTAGCTTTTTACGAGCAGTACTTC
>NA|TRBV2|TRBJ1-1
CASSEALLGTPNTEAFF
TGTGCCAGCAGTGAAGCGCTTTTAGGCACACCGAACACTGAAGCTTTCTTT
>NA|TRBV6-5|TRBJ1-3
CASRQSSSGNTIYF
TGTGCCAGCAGGCAGTCGAGCTCTGGAAACACCATATATTTT
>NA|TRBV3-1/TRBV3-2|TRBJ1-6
CASSQDRRLFNSPLHF
TGTGCCAGCAGCCAAGACAGGAGGCTTTTCAATTCACCCCTCCACTTT
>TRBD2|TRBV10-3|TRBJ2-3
CAISESIGTSGNADTQYF
TGTGCCATCAGTGAGTCGATCGGAACTAGCGGGAACGCAGATACGCAGTATTTT
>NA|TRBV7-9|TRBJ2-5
CASSFEGETQYF
TGTGCCAGCAGCTTTGAAGGAGAGACCCAGTACTTC
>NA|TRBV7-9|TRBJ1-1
CASATLRGRNTEAFF
TGTGCCAGCGCAACCCTGCGGGGGCGGAACACTGAAGCTTTCTTT
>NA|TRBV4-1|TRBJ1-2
CASSPDGVWGYTF
TGCGCCAGCAGCCCAGACGGCGTGTGGGGCTACACCTTC
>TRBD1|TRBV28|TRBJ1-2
CASSATGTGLYGYTF
TGTGCCAGCAGCGCAACCGGGACAGGGCTATATGGCTACACCTTC